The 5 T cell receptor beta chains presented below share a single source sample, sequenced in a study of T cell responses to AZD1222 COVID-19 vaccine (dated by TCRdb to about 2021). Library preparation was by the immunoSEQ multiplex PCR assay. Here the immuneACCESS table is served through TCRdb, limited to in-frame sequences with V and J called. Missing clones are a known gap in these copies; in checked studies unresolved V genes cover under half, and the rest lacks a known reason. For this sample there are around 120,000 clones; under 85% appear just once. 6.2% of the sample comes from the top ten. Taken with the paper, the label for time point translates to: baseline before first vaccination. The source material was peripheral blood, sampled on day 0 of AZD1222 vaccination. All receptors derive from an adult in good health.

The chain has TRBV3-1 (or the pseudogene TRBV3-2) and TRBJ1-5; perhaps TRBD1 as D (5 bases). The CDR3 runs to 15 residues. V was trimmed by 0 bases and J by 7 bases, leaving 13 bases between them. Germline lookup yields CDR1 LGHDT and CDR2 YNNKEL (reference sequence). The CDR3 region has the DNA TGTGCCAGCAGCCAAGATGGGGGATTTGGGCAGCCCCAGCATTTT. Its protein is CASSQDGGFGQPQHF.

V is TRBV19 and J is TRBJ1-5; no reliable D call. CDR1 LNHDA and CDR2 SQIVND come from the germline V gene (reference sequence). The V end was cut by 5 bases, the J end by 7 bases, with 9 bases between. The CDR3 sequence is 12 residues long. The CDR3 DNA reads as TGTGCCAGTAGTGATGTGGGCCAGCCCCAGCATTTT. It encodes CASSDVGQPQHF.

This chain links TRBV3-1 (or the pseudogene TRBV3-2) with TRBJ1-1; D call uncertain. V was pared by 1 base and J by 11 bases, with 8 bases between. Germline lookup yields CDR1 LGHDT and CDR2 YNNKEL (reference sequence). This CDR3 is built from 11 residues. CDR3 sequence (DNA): TGTGCCAGCAGCCAAGGGAGGTGGGCTTTCTTT. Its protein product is CASSQGRWAFF.

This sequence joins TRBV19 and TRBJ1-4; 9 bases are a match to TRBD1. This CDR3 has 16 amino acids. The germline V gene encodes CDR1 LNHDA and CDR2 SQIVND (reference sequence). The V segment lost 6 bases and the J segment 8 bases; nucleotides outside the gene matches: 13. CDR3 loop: CASSTLPGQGQEKLFF. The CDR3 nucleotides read TGTGCCAGTAGCACGCTACCGGGACAGGGACAGGAAAAACTGTTTTTT.

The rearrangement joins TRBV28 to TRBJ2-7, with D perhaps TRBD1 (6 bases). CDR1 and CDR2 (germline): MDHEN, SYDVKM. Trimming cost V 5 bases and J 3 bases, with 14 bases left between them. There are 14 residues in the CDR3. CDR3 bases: TGTGCCAGCAGTACGAACAGGGACAACTACGAGCAGTACTTC. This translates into CASSTNRDNYEQYF.